This T cell receptor beta chain was recorded in a study of OX40 agonist ivuxolimab in advanced cancers. With respect to this clone: Its matching antigen is unknown.

Regarding the study as a whole: Among the lowest peripheral clonal expansion occurred in 0.1-3.0 mg/kg partial responders.

In germline, CDR1 is SGHTA, CDR2 FQGNSA. This CDR3 contains 15 residues. With 1 base removed from V and 4 bases from J, the gap between germline ends came to 11 bases. TCRdb's table, derived via immunoSEQ multiplex PCR, lists solely in-frame clones and lacks some. Here the sample spans 70,000 to 95,000 clones, around 84% being singletons. This specimen consisted of CD4+ or CD8+ T cells sorted from blood, obtained in a trial of the OX40 agonist ivuxolimab. The TCR was taken from an adult with an advanced solid tumor such as melanoma, head and neck, liver or kidney cancer. J is TRBJ1-5 and V is TRBV7-2; no reliable D call. CDR3 amino acids: CASSLERGPNQPQHF. CDR3 DNA sequence: TGTGCCAGCAGCTTAGAGCGAGGACCGAATCAGCCCCAGCATTTT.